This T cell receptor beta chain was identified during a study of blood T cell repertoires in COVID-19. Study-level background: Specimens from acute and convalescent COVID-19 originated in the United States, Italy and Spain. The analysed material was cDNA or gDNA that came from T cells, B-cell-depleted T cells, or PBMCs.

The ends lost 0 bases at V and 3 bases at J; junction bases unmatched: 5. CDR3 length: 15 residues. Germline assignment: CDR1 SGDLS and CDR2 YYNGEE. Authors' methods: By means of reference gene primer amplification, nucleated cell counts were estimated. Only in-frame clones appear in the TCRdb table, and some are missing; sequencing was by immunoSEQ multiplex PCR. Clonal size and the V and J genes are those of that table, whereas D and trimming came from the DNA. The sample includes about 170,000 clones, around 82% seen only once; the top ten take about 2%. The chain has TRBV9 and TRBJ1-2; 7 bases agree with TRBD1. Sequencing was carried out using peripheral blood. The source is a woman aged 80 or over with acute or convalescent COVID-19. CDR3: CASSVGTGAYYGYTF. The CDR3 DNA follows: TGTGCCAGCAGCGTAGGAACAGGGGCCTACTATGGCTACACCTTC.